This T cell receptor beta chain is drawn from a study of blood T cell repertoires in COVID-19 (TCRdb year 2020). Broadly, across the study: Samples covering the acute and convalescent phases of COVID-19 were provided by collaborators in the United States, Italy and Spain. The dataset comprised deeply sampled blood TCRbeta repertoires from subjects exposed to, actively infected with, or recovered from COVID-19. Nearly every sample came with metadata listing a de-identified subject ID, COVID-19 status, age in years and sex. A freely available public database, intended as a resource for researchers studying the immune response to SARS-CoV-2, is where the repertoires were released. Samples were obtained from the ongoing ImmuneRACE study (first 160 participants) and from some 1,200 subjects provided by 6 global collaborators. The prospective study material was composed of cDNA or gDNA derived from T cells, B-cell-depleted T cells, or PBMCs. Where available, HLA class I and class II types were obtained from metadata supplied by the sample provider rather than from assay-based typing.

The collaborating institutions used their own protocols to collect whole blood in K2EDTA tubes. Collaborator samples were shipped for TCRbeta analysis as frozen whole blood, isolated PBMCs, or DNA extracted from either sample type. V loses 0 bases, J loses 2 bases, and the germline ends lie 14 bases apart. According to the germline V gene, CDR1 reads LGHNA and CDR2 reads YNFKEQ. From the cysteine through the phenylalanine, the CDR3 covers 17 amino acids. Only the CDR3 portion is preserved as DNA: 51 bases, with reading frame beginning at the first base. Results and caveats for the whole study, not just this receptor: The quantity of clinical and demographic metadata differed by source and by participant and was supplied without curation.

There are a few counts of this clone. The antigen it binds to is not known. Base qualities are not provided; no much larger clone lies one nucleotide away. TCRbeta CDR3 regions were amplified from genomic DNA by means of the immunoSEQ Assay, a bias-controlled multiplex PCR. In the original analysis: Within the assay, amplification of reference gene primers was used to estimate how many nucleated cells each sample contained. To quantify the absolute abundance of each unique TCRbeta CDR3 rearrangement, sequence reads were collapsed and filtered. For each sample, productive Simpson clonality was calculated as the square root of Simpson's diversity index over productive rearrangements. TCRdb took over this immuneACCESS table, retaining in-frame rearrangements with V and J assigned. Such tables are incomplete; in checked studies, under half of the missing clones stem from an unresolved V gene, and the remainder is unexplained. V and J calls and clone size are as listed in that table; D and trimming were resolved from the DNA. In this sample the table shows 130,000 to 150,000 clones, approximately 80% of which occur a single time. Jointly, the top ten make up around 13% of the sample.

The receptor was derived from a man aged 60-69 years with active or convalescent COVID-19. The specimen sequenced was peripheral blood. The V gene is TRBV4-2 and the J gene is TRBJ2-1; 6 matching bases give a weak D call of TRBD2. This receptor has the CDR3 CASSQDSPGVAYNEQFF. The nucleotide sequence reads TGTGCCAGCAGCCAAGACTCCCCGGGAGTGGCCTACAATGAGCAGTTCTTC.